Below, 5 T cell receptor beta chains from the same sample are listed, as sequenced in a study of blood T cell repertoires in COVID-19. Here immunoSEQ multiplex PCR was the method, and the copy in TCRdb shows in-frame clones only, minus some. The repertoire has 140,000 or so clones, 88% of them found once; the top ten carry less than 2%. The sequenced sample was peripheral blood. The receptor source for this set is a woman between 45 and 65 years old with acute or convalescent COVID-19.

The chain uses TRBV28 and TRBJ1-4; D unclear. Germline V gives CDR1 MDHEN, CDR2 SYDVKM. This CDR3 region has 14 residues. V gave up 4 bases and J gave up 4 bases, with 10 bases separating them. The CDR3 spells CASSSGGYNEKLFF. The DNA for the CDR3 is TGTGCCAGCAGTTCCGGCGGCTATAATGAAAAACTGTTTTTT.

The gene calls are TRBV9 and TRBJ1-2; tentative D call: TRBD1 (6 bases). Between the trimmed V and J ends, which lost 4 bases and 4 bases, there was a span of 14 bases. The germline CDR1 and CDR2 sequences are SGDLS and YYNGEE. There are 14 residues in the CDR3. The CDR3 loop reads CASSRQLGAYGYTF. CDR3 bases: TGTGCCAGCAGCCGCCAATTGGGGGCCTATGGCTACACCTTC.

The rearrangement uses TRBV6-5 and TRBJ1-2, with 7 bases identical to TRBD1. Germline CDR1 MNHEY, CDR2 SVGAGI. Losses at the gene ends were 8 bases for V and 4 bases for J; bases not matched to a gene: 10. CDR3 length equals 14 residues. In nucleotides, the CDR3 is TGTGCCAGCTCGGGACAGTCCGGGCTCTATGGCTACACCTTC. As protein: CASSGQSGLYGYTF.

The rearrangement joins TRBV5-6 to TRBJ1-1, with 10 bases identical to TRBD1. This CDR3 spans 13 amino acids. The ends lost 2 bases at V and 6 bases at J; junction bases unmatched: 1. Per germline, CDR1 SGHDT and CDR2 YYEEEE. DNA of the CDR3: TGTGCCAGCAGCTTCGGACAGGGGGCTGAAGCTTTCTTT. It translates to CASSFGQGAEAFF.

This clone was recorded only once. CDR3: CASSPSGAPHEQYF. CDR3 coding DNA: TGTGCCAGCAGTCCAAGCGGGGCCCCGCACGAGCAGTACTTC. The rearrangement joins TRBV7-3 to TRBJ2-7; 7 nucleotides line up with TRBD2. Germline V CDR1 and CDR2: SGHTA, FQGTGA. This CDR3 is 14 amino acids long. V trimming: 6 bases; J trimming: 5 bases; junction bases outside the gene matches: 10.